This TCR beta chain was observed in a study of T-cell reconstitution after alpha-beta-depleted transplantation in children. TCRbeta library preparation incorporated unique molecular identifiers. TCRdb ran MiXCR on the PCR reads and lists one entry per CDR3 protein. The sample lists 200,000 or so distinct CDR3 sequences, 6.6% seen once, with less than 7% in the top ten. This clonotype was picked up many times. The ends were cut back, 6 bases at V and 6 bases at J, with 14 bases in the middle. This CDR3 spans 12 amino acids. Germline CDR1 DFQATT, CDR2 SNEGSKA (reference sequence). The chain links TRBV20-1 to TRBJ1-1; D possibly corresponds to TRBD1 (5 bases). The sequence derives from a boy aged 2 to 10 with acute lymphoblastic leukemia, due to receive a stem cell transplant. Here the sequenced sample was PBMCs, taken before TCRalphabeta/CD19-depleted stem cell transplant. The DNA of the CDR3 is TGCAGTGCGACCCGACAGACCCCTGAAGCTTTCTTT. Amino acid sequence: CSATRQTPEAFF.